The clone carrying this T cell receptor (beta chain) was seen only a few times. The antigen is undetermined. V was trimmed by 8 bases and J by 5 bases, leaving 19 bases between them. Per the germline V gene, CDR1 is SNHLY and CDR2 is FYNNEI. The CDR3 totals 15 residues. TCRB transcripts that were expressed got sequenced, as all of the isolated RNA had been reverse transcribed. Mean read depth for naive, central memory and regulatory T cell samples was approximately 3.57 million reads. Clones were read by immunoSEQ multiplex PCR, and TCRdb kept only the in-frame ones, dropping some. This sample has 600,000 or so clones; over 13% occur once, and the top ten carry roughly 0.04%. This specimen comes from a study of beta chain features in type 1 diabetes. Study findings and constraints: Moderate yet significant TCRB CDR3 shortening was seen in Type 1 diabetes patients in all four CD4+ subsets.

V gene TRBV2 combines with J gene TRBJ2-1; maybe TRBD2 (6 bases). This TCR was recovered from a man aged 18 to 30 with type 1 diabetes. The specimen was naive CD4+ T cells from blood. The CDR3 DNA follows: TGTGCCAGCGGATATCCCTCCGGCGGGGACAATGAGCAGTTCTTC. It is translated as CASGYPSGGDNEQFF.